This TCR beta chain was profiled in a study of human T cells and chemical hapten exposure (dated by TCRdb to the early 2020s). Looking at the study overall: Libraries were combined into a pool for sequencing, and differences in TCR yield between samples came mainly from small differences in library volumes within the pool. Both TCR alpha and TCR beta chains were sequenced from each blood RNA sample. This study followed changes in the peripheral blood TCR repertoire in vivo during primary and secondary sensitization of alopecia patients to the hapten diphenylcyclopropenone (DPC). Overall study outcomes, separate from this receptor: After repeated subsampling, the strength of the expansion versus patch-test correlation and the threshold at which it became significant changed. DPC sensitization did not change the number of TCRs with a frequency above 1 in 1000, and there was no evidence of changes in global repertoire structure.

Based on the germline V gene (reference sequence), the CDR1 and CDR2 sequences are LGHDT and YNNKEL. The CDR3 covers 15 residues, taking in both the cysteine and the phenylalanine. The retained sequence is limited to the CDR3, 45 bases, with the frame set at the first base. V drops 4 bases and J drops 10 bases, leaving 22 bases in between. The library was obtained by RACE. These reads were obtained on a NextSeq 500. During library preparation, unique molecular identifiers were attached to individual cDNA molecules so that TCRs could be counted in a quantitative, reproducible way. Under the source paper's analysis protocol: The median number of TCRs per sample was 85,000 to 100,000, ranging from about 23,224 to 750,000. V, J and CDR3 annotation of the TCR reads was carried out using the Decombinator software suite. For PS versus PT1 abundance plots, all samples were subsampled to the same number of TCRs (28,000). Expanded TCRs were defined as absent before sensitization and observed at least eight times at the 2-week time point. TCRdb itself trimmed the public reads at Q25 with fastp, ran MiXCR and retained productive beta chains. All rows with the same CDR3 protein become a single entry with the most common DNA and genes. In this record, the V and J calls reflect TCRdb's handling and not the investigators' own analysis. The sample table lists over 45,000 distinct CDR3 sequences, 3.5% to 4.5% of them with a count of one. Of the sample, roughly 1.6% falls within the top ten clones.

On this clonotype: Its antigen remains unidentified. A much larger clone lies a single base off, so this may be a read error.

Per the publication, the time point label means: healthy volunteer bleed at 2 weeks. Total RNA was extracted from unfractionated whole blood collected in Tempus Blood RNA tubes. About five healthy volunteers were used as TCR sequencing controls and were bled at day 0, 2 weeks and 6 weeks. The chain uses TRBV3-1 and TRBJ1-2; the D segment cannot be called with confidence. Sequencing was performed on whole blood. The TCR comes from a female donor in good health. Some clones in this sample may be carry-over from other donors' samples. The DNA sequence is TGTGCCAGCAGCCCCCACCGGGCCAGCTATCATGACTACACCTTC. It specifies CASSPHRASYHDYTF.